This TCR beta chain is from a study of blood T cells in healthy people across ages. Donors ranged from roughly 6 to 90 years old and were healthy Caucasians in Russia. Isolated per sample were at least 7 million PBMCs. Overall study findings and caveats: Naive T cell percentage showed a strong correlation with TCR beta diversity. Diversity estimates drawn from one million T cells were deemed underestimates.

Then a second PCR, running about 6 to 12 cycles, was carried out with a sample-barcoded 5' primer and a J-beta primer mix. Using its own MiXCR run on the 5' RACE reads, TCRdb lists one record per CDR3 protein. Here the sample spans around 580,000 distinct CDR3 sequences, 40% to 55% being singletons. Turning to this clonotype: Its antigen is unidentified.

With V trimmed by 1 base and J by 5 bases, 14 bases remained unmatched. CDR3 length equals 17 residues. Germline CDR1 MNHEY, CDR2 SVGEGT. The genes are TRBV6-2 or TRBV6-3 and TRBJ2-7; 7 bases match TRBD1. The specimen was blood. This clonotype originated in a man at least 80 years old in good health. The CDR3: CASSYYNHRTGHHEQYF. The CDR3 DNA sequence: TGTGCCAGCAGTTACTATAACCATAGGACAGGCCACCACGAGCAGTACTTC.